Listed below are T cell receptor beta chains from one sample, sequenced in a study of shared clonotypes between healthy human individuals. Clones were read by immunoSEQ multiplex PCR, and TCRdb kept only the in-frame ones, dropping some. Here the sample spans some 1.5 million clones, around 98% being singletons. Sequencing used naive CD4+ T cells sorted from blood. These receptors all come from a young man in good health. The CDR3 runs from the conserved cysteine through the conserved F or W. Fields, in order: J gene, clone size, V gene, D gene, CDR3 DNA, CDR3 protein. The D gene is left open where the match is weak. Part of the rows lack a size; the others show once, few, many or a class for expanded clones.

J gene: TRBJ1-2
clone size: .
V gene: TRBV5-1
D gene: .
CDR3 DNA: TGCGCCAGCAGCTATGGGAACGACTATGGCTACACCTTC
CDR3 protein: CASSYGNDYGYTF

J gene: TRBJ2-2
clone size: .
V gene: TRBV10-3
D gene: .
CDR3 DNA: TGTGCCATCAGCGGACAGCTCAACACCGGGGAGCTGTTTTTT
CDR3 protein: CAISGQLNTGELFF

J gene: TRBJ2-3
clone size: once
V gene: TRBV9
D gene: .
CDR3 DNA: TGTGCCAGCAGCCCTGGCTGGTCATCGACAGATACGCAGTATTTT
CDR3 protein: CASSPGWSSTDTQYF

J gene: TRBJ1-4
clone size: .
V gene: TRBV7-9
D gene: .
CDR3 DNA: TGTGCCAGCAGCTCCTTAGGGGCCCGAACTAATGAAAAACTGTTTTTT
CDR3 protein: CASSSLGARTNEKLFF

J gene: TRBJ1-2
clone size: few
V gene: TRBV2
D gene: TRBD1
CDR3 DNA: TGTGCCAGCAGTGGGCCGGCAGGGACAGATGGCTACACCTTC
CDR3 protein: CASSGPAGTDGYTF

J gene: TRBJ2-7
clone size: .
V gene: TRBV11-2
D gene: .
CDR3 DNA: TGTGCCAGCAGCTTAGATCGCCCCTCAGGGGTCTCCTACGAGCAGTACTTC
CDR3 protein: CASSLDRPSGVSYEQYF

J gene: TRBJ2-7
clone size: .
V gene: TRBV4-2
D gene: .
CDR3 DNA: TGTGCCAGCAGCTTTTTAGGGGGAGCTTACGAGCAGTACTTC
CDR3 protein: CASSFLGGAYEQYF

J gene: TRBJ1-5
clone size: .
V gene: TRBV10-3
D gene: .
CDR3 DNA: TGTGCCATCAGTGAGTCCTGGGGGAATCTACAGCCCCAGCATTTT
CDR3 protein: CAISESWGNLQPQHF

J gene: TRBJ2-7
clone size: .
V gene: TRBV7-2
D gene: .
CDR3 DNA: TGTGCCAGCAGCTTAGCGTCCGGCGGGGATGAGCAGTACTTC
CDR3 protein: CASSLASGGDEQYF

J gene: TRBJ1-5
clone size: once
V gene: TRBV6-6
D gene: .
CDR3 DNA: TGTGCCAGCAGTTACCCGGGGGGCCAGCCCCAGCATTTT
CDR3 protein: CASSYPGGQPQHF

J gene: TRBJ2-7
clone size: .
V gene: TRBV28
D gene: .
CDR3 DNA: TGTGCCAGCAGTTCTGGTATACACTACGAGCAGTACTTC
CDR3 protein: CASSSGIHYEQYF

J gene: TRBJ2-2
clone size: .
V gene: TRBV7-2
D gene: .
CDR3 DNA: TGTGCCAGCAGCCCTACTAGACAGGTCCTCACCGGGGAGCTGTTTTTT
CDR3 protein: CASSPTRQVLTGELFF

J gene: TRBJ1-1
clone size: .
V gene: TRBV18
D gene: .
CDR3 DNA: TGTGCCAGCTCACCGGGGGGTCTTTCTGAAGCTTTCTTT
CDR3 protein: CASSPGGLSEAFF

J gene: TRBJ1-1
clone size: .
V gene: TRBV10-3
D gene: .
CDR3 DNA: TGTGCCATCAGTCCAGGATACAACACTGAAGCTTTCTTT
CDR3 protein: CAISPGYNTEAFF

J gene: TRBJ1-1
clone size: .
V gene: TRBV14
D gene: .
CDR3 DNA: TGTGCCAGCAGCCTGCTCAGGGAGGCCTCAACTGAAGCTTTCTTT
CDR3 protein: CASSLLREASTEAFF

J gene: TRBJ2-1
clone size: .
V gene: TRBV12-5
D gene: TRBD2
CDR3 DNA: TGTGCTAGTGGGTTACAACCGGGACTAGCGGGAGCCTACAATGAGCAGTTCTTC
CDR3 protein: CASGLQPGLAGAYNEQFF

J gene: TRBJ2-2
clone size: .
V gene: TRBV6-5
D gene: .
CDR3 DNA: TGTGCCAGCAGTTACGCTGGGGCCGGGGAGCTGTTTTTT
CDR3 protein: CASSYAGAGELFF

J gene: TRBJ2-7
clone size: .
V gene: TRBV18
D gene: TRBD1
CDR3 DNA: TGTGCCAGCTCACCACAGCAGGGGGCTGACGAGCAGTACTTC
CDR3 protein: CASSPQQGADEQYF

J gene: TRBJ2-7
clone size: .
V gene: TRBV6-5
D gene: TRBD1
CDR3 DNA: TGTGCCAGCAGCTTGAGGGACAGAATCTACGAGCAGTACTTC
CDR3 protein: CASSLRDRIYEQYF

J gene: TRBJ2-7
clone size: .
V gene: TRBV11-2
D gene: .
CDR3 DNA: TGTGCCAGCAGCTTACCTGGCCTAGTCAGCGAGCAGTACTTC
CDR3 protein: CASSLPGLVSEQYF

J gene: TRBJ2-1
clone size: .
V gene: TRBV19
D gene: TRBD1
CDR3 DNA: TGTGCCAGTAGCCCGGACAGGGGGCATGAGCAGTTCTTC
CDR3 protein: CASSPDRGHEQFF

J gene: TRBJ1-5
clone size: .
V gene: TRBV6-6
D gene: TRBD1
CDR3 DNA: TGTGCCAGCAGGAACAGGGGGCGAGGGAGCAATCAGCCCCAGCATTTT
CDR3 protein: CASRNRGRGSNQPQHF

J gene: TRBJ2-2
clone size: .
V gene: TRBV6-5
D gene: TRBD1
CDR3 DNA: TGTGCCAGCAGACGGACAGGCTTCACCGGGGAGCTGTTTTTT
CDR3 protein: CASRRTGFTGELFF

J gene: TRBJ2-5
clone size: .
V gene: TRBV5-4
D gene: .
CDR3 DNA: TGTGCCAGCAGTTGGGACTCTAAAGAGACCCAGTACTTC
CDR3 protein: CASSWDSKETQYF

J gene: TRBJ1-2
clone size: .
V gene: TRBV19
D gene: .
CDR3 DNA: TGTGCCAGTGAAGAGGGAAGGACATTGTGGAACTATGGCTACACCTTC
CDR3 protein: CASEEGRTLWNYGYTF

J gene: TRBJ2-1
clone size: .
V gene: TRBV18
D gene: TRBD2
CDR3 DNA: TGTGCCAGCTCGCTAGCGGGAGGGCCGATAAGCTCCTACAATGAGCAGTTCTTC
CDR3 protein: CASSLAGGPISSYNEQFF

J gene: TRBJ2-5
clone size: .
V gene: TRBV6-1
D gene: .
CDR3 DNA: TGTGCCAGCAGCAAGGGCGGGCCCCCCGGGGAGACCCAGTACTTC
CDR3 protein: CASSKGGPPGETQYF

J gene: TRBJ1-5
clone size: .
V gene: TRBV7-9
D gene: TRBD1
CDR3 DNA: TGTGCCAGCAGCCGAGACAGGGGGGGTCAGCCCCAGCATTTT
CDR3 protein: CASSRDRGGQPQHF

J gene: TRBJ2-3
clone size: .
V gene: TRBV11-3
D gene: TRBD2
CDR3 DNA: TGTGCCAGCAGCTTACGAGAGGGACTAGCGGGATCAGATACGCAGTATTTT
CDR3 protein: CASSLREGLAGSDTQYF

J gene: TRBJ2-5
clone size: .
V gene: TRBV5-5
D gene: .
CDR3 DNA: TGTGCCAGCAGCGGTCCGGTTGGACAGCCCGGGCAAGAGACCCAGTACTTC
CDR3 protein: CASSGPVGQPGQETQYF

J gene: TRBJ2-3
clone size: .
V gene: TRBV5-4
D gene: .
CDR3 DNA: TGTGCCAGCAGCTTGAGGCTAGCGCAGGGCACAGATACGCAGTATTTT
CDR3 protein: CASSLRLAQGTDTQYF

J gene: TRBJ1-5
clone size: .
V gene: TRBV6-5
D gene: TRBD1
CDR3 DNA: TGTGCCAGCAGTCTAGGGACAGGGGGCAATCAGCCCCAGCATTTT
CDR3 protein: CASSLGTGGNQPQHF

J gene: TRBJ2-3
clone size: .
V gene: TRBV5-4
D gene: TRBD2
CDR3 DNA: TGTGCCAGCAGCTTGGATACGGGGGGGACAGATACGCAGTATTTT
CDR3 protein: CASSLDTGGTDTQYF

J gene: TRBJ2-7
clone size: .
V gene: TRBV10-3
D gene: .
CDR3 DNA: TGTGCCATCAGTGATAGTAGCGCGAGTCTCTCCTACGAGCAGTACTTC
CDR3 protein: CAISDSSASLSYEQYF

J gene: TRBJ1-5
clone size: once
V gene: TRBV4-1
D gene: .
CDR3 DNA: TGCGCCAGCAGCCAGTCAGGTGACTATGGCAATCAGCCCCAGCATTTT
CDR3 protein: CASSQSGDYGNQPQHF

J gene: TRBJ2-7
clone size: .
V gene: TRBV6-1
D gene: .
CDR3 DNA: TGTGCCAGCAGTCTGCCGGGACACAACGAGCAGTACTTC
CDR3 protein: CASSLPGHNEQYF

J gene: TRBJ1-1
clone size: once
V gene: TRBV6-5
D gene: .
CDR3 DNA: TGTGCCAGCAGTTACTCGCAGGGGCCATACACTGAAGCTTTCTTT
CDR3 protein: CASSYSQGPYTEAFF

J gene: TRBJ2-1
clone size: .
V gene: TRBV9
D gene: .
CDR3 DNA: TGTGCCAGCAGCGTAGACCGCTATGAGCAGTTCTTC
CDR3 protein: CASSVDRYEQFF

J gene: TRBJ2-5
clone size: once
V gene: TRBV2
D gene: .
CDR3 DNA: TGTGCCAGCAGTGACCCCGTGAAGAAAGAGACCCAGTACTTC
CDR3 protein: CASSDPVKKETQYF

J gene: TRBJ1-5
clone size: .
V gene: TRBV4-1
D gene: .
CDR3 DNA: TGCGCCAGCAGCCAAGAAGGAGCCAGCAATCAGCCCCAGCATTTT
CDR3 protein: CASSQEGASNQPQHF

J gene: TRBJ2-2
clone size: .
V gene: TRBV5-4
D gene: TRBD2
CDR3 DNA: TGTGCCAGCAGCCTGGGAGCGGGAGCGAACACCGGGGAGCTGTTTTTT
CDR3 protein: CASSLGAGANTGELFF

J gene: TRBJ2-1
clone size: .
V gene: TRBV7-9
D gene: .
CDR3 DNA: TGTGCCAGCAGCCCCCCTCACAATGAGCAGTTCTTC
CDR3 protein: CASSPPHNEQFF

J gene: TRBJ1-1
clone size: .
V gene: TRBV19
D gene: .
CDR3 DNA: TGTGCCAGAATCACTAGGGGTATGAACACTGAAGCTTTCTTT
CDR3 protein: CARITRGMNTEAFF

J gene: TRBJ2-3
clone size: .
V gene: TRBV6-1
D gene: .
CDR3 DNA: TGTGCCAGCCAACAGCAACCTAGCACAGATACGCAGTATTTT
CDR3 protein: CASQQQPSTDTQYF

J gene: TRBJ2-7
clone size: .
V gene: TRBV20-1
D gene: .
CDR3 DNA: TGCAGTGCTAGCCAGACGTACGAGCAGTACTTC
CDR3 protein: CSASQTYEQYF

J gene: TRBJ2-3
clone size: .
V gene: TRBV5-4
D gene: .
CDR3 DNA: TGTGCCAGCAGCTTGGGACTTCGCACAGATACGCAGTATTTT
CDR3 protein: CASSLGLRTDTQYF

J gene: TRBJ2-1
clone size: .
V gene: TRBV27
D gene: .
CDR3 DNA: TGTGCCAGCAGTTCTGCCATGTTACCTGGAGGGGGCCCATACAATGAGCAGTTCTTC
CDR3 protein: CASSSAMLPGGGPYNEQFF

J gene: TRBJ2-7
clone size: .
V gene: TRBV28
D gene: .
CDR3 DNA: TGTGCCATCCAGACTCCCTCCTACTCCTACGAGCAGTACTTC
CDR3 protein: CAIQTPSYSYEQYF

J gene: TRBJ1-1
clone size: .
V gene: TRBV5-6
D gene: .
CDR3 DNA: TGTGCCAGCAGCTTGGCGCTCAGTGAAGCTTTCTTT
CDR3 protein: CASSLALSEAFF

J gene: TRBJ1-1
clone size: once
V gene: TRBV10-3
D gene: .
CDR3 DNA: TGTGCCATCGGGGGCAGAGGTGCGAACACTGAAGCTTTCTTT
CDR3 protein: CAIGGRGANTEAFF

J gene: TRBJ2-3
clone size: .
V gene: TRBV2
D gene: TRBD2
CDR3 DNA: TGTGCCAGCAGGGGGACTACCATGGATACGCAGTATTTT
CDR3 protein: CASRGTTMDTQYF